A single sample gave rise to the 30 T cell receptor beta chains below, sequenced in a study of control samples from healthy donors and cancer patients. Sequencing used immunoSEQ multiplex PCR; TCRdb keeps in-frame clones, though not all of them. The sample gives roughly 220,000 clones, just under 95% of which show up once; approximately 1.6% is in the top ten. Sequenced sample: blood. The receptors stem from a man over 45 in good health.

The chain has TRBV19 and TRBJ1-2; D not resolved. The CDR3 contains 11 residues. With 3 bases removed from V and 5 bases from J, the gap between germline ends came to 4 bases. Germline values: CDR1 LNHDA, CDR2 SQIVND (reference sequence). The CDR3 region is CASSIRYGYTF. In nucleotides, the CDR3 is TGTGCCAGTAGTATTCGGTATGGCTACACCTTC.

V gene TRBV7-9 combines with J gene TRBJ2-1; 7 positions match TRBD1. Trimming took 3 bases from V and 4 from J; bases not matched to a gene: 9. Germline values: CDR1 SEHNR, CDR2 FQNEAQ (reference sequence). This CDR3 is built from 16 residues. In DNA, the CDR3 is TGTGCCAGCAGCTTTCTCCAACAGGGGAGATACAATGAGCAGTTCTTC. This codes for CASSFLQQGRYNEQFF. Looking up the rest from reference TRBV7-9 and TRBJ2-1 gives the full variable domain: DTGVSQNPRHKITKRGQNVTFRCDPISEHNRLYWYRQTLGQGPEFLTYFQNEAQLEKSRLLSDRFSAERPKGSFSTLEIQRTEQGDSAMYLCASSFLQQGRYNEQFFGPGTRLTVL.

The V gene is TRBV7-9, the J gene TRBJ2-3; the D gene is possibly TRBD2 (6 bases). V was trimmed by 5 bases and J by 11 bases, leaving 23 bases between them. Germline V gene lookup returns CDR1 SEHNR and CDR2 FQNEAQ (reference sequence). The length of the CDR3 is 15 residues. CDR3 amino acids: CASSPRSLAATGQYF. The DNA for the CDR3 is TGTGCCAGCAGCCCCCGGTCACTAGCTGCCACGGGGCAGTATTTT.

This chain links TRBV5-1 with TRBJ1-4, with 7 positions matching TRBD1. The CDR3 is 13 residues long. Germline CDR1 SGHRS, CDR2 YFSETQ. Unmatched junction bases numbered 3, after V lost 6 bases and J lost 4 bases. CDR3 protein: CASTGTDNEKLFF. In nucleotides, the CDR3 is TGCGCCAGCACCGGGACAGATAATGAAAAACTGTTTTTT.

This chain links TRBV7-2 with TRBJ1-2; no firm D call. From germline, CDR1 is SGHTA and CDR2 FQGNSA. The CDR3 spans 11 residues. Trimming pared 10 bases from V and 4 bases from J, leaving 10 bases between. This CDR3 reads CAIGWTYGYTF. The CDR3 region has the DNA TGTGCCATTGGGTGGACCTATGGCTACACCTTC.

The rearrangement links TRBV6-1 to TRBJ1-4; D gene unclear. This CDR3 is 13 amino acids long. The germline V gene has CDR1 MNHNS and CDR2 SASEGT. Trimming shortened V by 2 bases and J by 5 bases, and 6 bases separated the two germline ends. CDR3 in DNA: TGTGCCAGCAGTGAATCGGGGAATGAAAAACTGTTTTTT. Translated, it gives CASSESGNEKLFF.

The rearrangement joins TRBV1 to TRBJ2-1; the table's TRBD2 call for D was not verified on the DNA. TRBV1 is marked as a pseudogene. This CDR3 region has 14 residues. The CDR3 DNA follows: TGCACCAGCAGCCAAGCTGCGGGGGGGTGGGAGCAGTTCTTC. Protein sequence: CTSSQAAGGWEQFF.

The chain joins TRBV6-6 to TRBJ1-4, with 9 bases matching TRBD1. Germline values: CDR1 MNHNY, CDR2 SVGAGI (reference sequence). With 5 bases clipped from V and 5 bases from J, the junction kept 3 bases outside the gene matches. The CDR3 sequence is 14 residues long. The CDR3 DNA sequence: TGTGCCAGCAGTCTGGACAGGGGAAATGAAAAACTGTTTTTT. Its protein product is CASSLDRGNEKLFF.

The rearrangement uses TRBV3-1 (or the pseudogene TRBV3-2) and TRBJ2-7; D not certain. The CDR3 runs 16 residues. The germline gives CDR1 LGHDT, CDR2 YNNKEL (reference sequence). Trimming stripped 5 bases from V and 6 bases from J, with 23 bases between. CDR3 coding DNA: TGTGCCAGCAGCGGACGACCGGGCCCCGACCCAAGCGAGCAGTACTTC. Translating it yields CASSGRPGPDPSEQYF.

V is TRBV7-8 and J is TRBJ2-7; D uncertain. V lost 0 bases to trimming and J lost 7 bases, with 19 bases between them. Germline V gene sequence: CDR1 SGHVS, CDR2 FQNEAQ. The CDR3 sequence is 16 residues long. The CDR3 spells CASSLANKVQGGEQYF. CDR3 nucleotide sequence: TGTGCCAGCAGCTTAGCGAATAAGGTCCAAGGCGGAGAGCAGTACTTC. The whole variable domain, filled in from reference TRBV7-8 and TRBJ2-7, reads GAGVSQSPRYKVAKRGQDVALRCDPISGHVSLFWYQQALGQGPEFLTYFQNEAQLDKSGLPSDRFFAERPEGSVSTLKIQRTQQEDSAVYLCASSLANKVQGGEQYFGPGTRLTVT.

The chain combines TRBV5-4 with TRBJ2-2; 12 bases align to TRBD2. This CDR3 contains 15 residues. CDR1 and CDR2 (germline): SGHNT, YYREEE (reference sequence). V shed 4 bases, J shed 6 bases, and the junction held 4 bases outside the gene matches. The CDR3 DNA reads as TGTGCCAGCAGCGTTCTAGCGGGGGGGGCCGGGGAGCTGTTTTTT. Its translation: CASSVLAGGAGELFF.

This clone was seen only a few times. V and J are TRBV11-2 and TRBJ2-1; weak D call: TRBD1 (5 bases). The germline V gene encodes CDR1 SGHAT and CDR2 FQNNGV. Trimming left V 1 base short and J 6 bases short, with 10 bases between. This CDR3 contains 14 residues. In nucleotides, the CDR3 is TGTGCCAGCAGCTTAGGTCAGGGTTTCAATGAGCAGTTCTTC. Protein sequence: CASSLGQGFNEQFF.

The chain recombines TRBV7-6 with TRBJ1-5; D is unresolved. Germline CDR1 SGHVS, CDR2 FNYEAQ. The germline V and J ends were trimmed by 2 bases and 4 bases, with 12 bases remaining between them. CDR3 length: 15 amino acids. The CDR3 nucleotides are TGTGCCAGCAGCTTATATAACAGCTTAAATCAGCCCCAGCATTTT. This gives the protein CASSLYNSLNQPQHF.

This sequence joins TRBV5-1 and TRBJ1-6; D might be TRBD1 (6 bases). Germline values: CDR1 SGHRS, CDR2 YFSETQ. The CDR3 consists of 15 residues. Trimming removed 2 bases from V and 7 bases from J, with 13 bases in between. The CDR3 loop is CASSFTGAQNSPLHF. The CDR3 DNA reads TGCGCCAGCAGCTTTACGGGGGCGCAGAATTCACCCCTCCACTTT.

This clone appeared a single time. The rearrangement links TRBV4-1 to TRBJ2-7, with TRBD2 matching over 8 bases. Germline V gene sequence: CDR1 MGHRA, CDR2 YSYEKL. The CDR3 is 14 residues long. V dropped 0 bases and J dropped 7; count of bases not matched to a gene: 5. In DNA form, the CDR3 reads TGCGCCAGCAGCCAAGACCCGGGGGGGCTTGAGCAGTACGTC. Amino acids: CASSQDPGGLEQYV.

The J gene is TRBJ2-3, the V gene TRBV6-5; D is uncertain. Deletions cut 9 bases from V and 1 base from J, with 11 bases between. Germline CDR1 MNHEY, CDR2 SVGAGI. The CDR3 contains 13 residues. The CDR3: CASTATGTDTQYF. The DNA of the CDR3 is TGTGCCAGTACAGCGACCGGCACAGATACGCAGTATTTT.

The chain links TRBV5-4 to TRBJ1-1, with 7 bases fitting TRBD1. Trimming took 0 bases from V and 0 from J; bases not matched to a gene: 2. CDR3 length: 15 amino acids. Germline V CDR1 and CDR2: SGHNT, YYREEE (reference sequence). The CDR3 reads CASSLAGGMNTEAFF. The CDR3 bases are TGTGCCAGCAGCTTGGCAGGGGGGATGAACACTGAAGCTTTCTTT.

The V and J genes are TRBV11-3 and TRBJ2-1; 8 bases agree with TRBD2. With 5 bases clipped from V and 8 bases from J, the junction kept 14 bases outside the gene matches. This CDR3 spans 16 amino acids. In germline, CDR1 is SGHNT, CDR2 YENEEA. CDR3 sequence: CASSLAGGGIVHEQFF. In nucleotides, the CDR3 is TGTGCCAGCAGCCTCGCCGGGGGGGGTATTGTCCATGAGCAGTTCTTC.

The chain couples TRBV5-1 to TRBJ2-2; TRBD1 might be the D (6 bases). CDR1 is SGHRS, CDR2 YFSETQ, per germline. The CDR3 has 15 residues. Trimming took off 0 bases at V and 5 bases at J, with 11 bases between the two ends. CDR3 nucleotide sequence: TGCGCCAGCAGCTTGGATACAGGGCGGACCGGGGAGCTGTTTTTT. It yields the protein CASSLDTGRTGELFF.

The J gene is TRBJ2-1, the V gene TRBV5-1; TRBD1 aligns across 8 bases. Germline CDR1 and CDR2: SGHRS and YFSETQ. CDR3 length: 14 amino acids. V lost 4 bases to trimming and J lost 3 bases; unmatched junction nucleotides: 3. The CDR3 region has the DNA TGCGCCAGCAGCCCCGGACAGGGCTACAATGAGCAGTTCTTC. Its translation: CASSPGQGYNEQFF.

This chain connects TRBV7-2 to TRBJ1-4; TRBD1 agrees at 9 bases. Losses at the gene ends were 5 bases for V and 7 bases for J; bases not matched to a gene: 5. Germline CDR1 and CDR2: SGHTA and FQGNSA. This CDR3 contains 14 residues. This chain's CDR3 is CASSPGQGVEKLFF. CDR3 nucleotides: TGTGCCAGCAGCCCGGGACAGGGAGTTGAAAAACTGTTTTTT.

The chain has TRBV7-2 and TRBJ2-7; tentatively, D is TRBD2 (6 bases). This CDR3 spans 17 amino acids. Between the trimmed V and J ends, which lost 5 bases and 2 bases, there was a span of 22 bases. CDR1 is SGHTA and CDR2 is FQGNSA in the germline V gene. The CDR3: CASSLTRGGGSAYEQYF. Written as DNA, the CDR3 is TGTGCCAGCAGCCTCACGCGGGGTGGGGGATCGGCCTACGAGCAGTACTTC. Full variable domain (missing parts from reference TRBV7-2 and TRBJ2-7): GAGVSQSPSNKVTEKGKDVELRCDPISGHTALYWYRQSLGQGLEFLIYFQGNSAPDKSGLPSDRFSAERTGGSVSTLTIQRTQQEDSAVYLCASSLTRGGGSAYEQYFGPGTRLTVT.

The chain employs TRBV5-1 and TRBJ1-5; D is unclear. Trimming stripped 1 base from V and 5 bases from J, with 10 bases between. The germline CDR1 and CDR2 sequences are SGHRS and YFSETQ. CDR3 size: 14 residues. The CDR3 here is CASSLYGFDQPQHF. The CDR3, as DNA: TGCGCCAGCAGCTTGTACGGGTTCGATCAGCCCCAGCATTTT.

V usage is TRBV6-1 and J usage is TRBJ2-7; tentative D call: TRBD1 (5 bases). V was clipped by 1 base and J by 4 bases, with 8 bases between them. CDR1 MNHNS and CDR2 SASEGT come from the germline V gene. The CDR3 consists of 13 residues. CDR3 nucleotide sequence: TGTGCCAGCAGTGAAGGACAGATATACGAGCAGTACGTC. Translated: CASSEGQIYEQYV.

The rearrangement uses TRBV6-5 and TRBJ1-5, with 7 bases fitting TRBD1. CDR1 and CDR2 from the germline V gene are MNHEY and SVGAGI. This CDR3 comprises 14 residues. J was trimmed by 6 bases and V by 4 bases; bases with no gene match: 6. The CDR3 nucleotides are TGTGCCAGCAGTTCTACAGGGGAAAGTCAGCCCCAGCATTTT. It is translated as CASSSTGESQPQHF.

The CDR3 DNA is TGTGCCAGCAGCTTAGCGCGTCGACAGGGCCTTACTGTGAACACTGAAGCTTTCTTT. It specifies CASSLARRQGLTVNTEAFF. The V and J genes are TRBV7-2 and TRBJ1-1; 7 bases map to TRBD1. V was clipped by 0 bases and J by 0 bases; unmatched bases: 13. Looked up from germline, CDR1 is SGHTA and CDR2 is FQGNSA. This CDR3 comprises 19 residues.

The chain uses TRBV5-4 and TRBJ1-2; 7 bases are shared with TRBD1. The CDR3 is made up of 14 amino acids. With 4 bases clipped from V and 5 bases from J, the junction kept 8 bases outside the gene matches. The germline V gene encodes CDR1 SGHNT and CDR2 YYREEE (reference sequence). DNA for the CDR3: TGTGCCAGCAGCACCGGGACAGACCGTTATGGCTACACCTTC. Translation: CASSTGTDRYGYTF.

The genes are TRBV7-9 and TRBJ2-7, with D possibly matching TRBD1 (6 bases). Germline V lookup: CDR1 SEHNR, CDR2 FQNEAQ (reference sequence). The CDR3 has 13 residues. V was clipped by 5 bases and J by 6 bases, with 14 bases between them. As DNA, the CDR3 is TGTGCCAGCAGCGCGGACAGTCAGTCCGAGCAGTACGTC. Amino acid sequence: CASSADSQSEQYV.

V is TRBV28 and J is TRBJ2-1; possible D gene TRBD1, 6 bases. CDR3 length equals 15 residues. V lost 4 bases and J 6 bases, leaving 16 bases between the germline ends. The germline V gene encodes CDR1 MDHEN and CDR2 SYDVKM. The CDR3 nucleotides are TGTGCCAGCAGTTCGCCCGGACAGCGGCGCAATGAGCAGTTCTTC. Translating it yields CASSSPGQRRNEQFF.

The chain joins TRBV2 to TRBJ1-3; perhaps TRBD1 as D (5 bases). There are 14 residues in the CDR3. V lost 6 bases and J lost 0, with 9 bases in between. Germline CDR1 is SNHLY and CDR2 is FYNNEI. The CDR3 is CASSRQNSGNTIYF. CDR3 coding DNA: TGTGCCAGCAGCCGACAGAACTCTGGAAACACCATATATTTT. The full variable domain, its missing parts supplied by reference TRBV2 and TRBJ1-3, is EPEVTQTPSHQVTQMGQEVILRCVPISNHLYFYWYRQILGQKVEFLVSFYNNEISEKSEIFDDQFSVERPDGSNFTLKIRSTKLEDSAMYFCASSRQNSGNTIYFGEGSWLTVV.